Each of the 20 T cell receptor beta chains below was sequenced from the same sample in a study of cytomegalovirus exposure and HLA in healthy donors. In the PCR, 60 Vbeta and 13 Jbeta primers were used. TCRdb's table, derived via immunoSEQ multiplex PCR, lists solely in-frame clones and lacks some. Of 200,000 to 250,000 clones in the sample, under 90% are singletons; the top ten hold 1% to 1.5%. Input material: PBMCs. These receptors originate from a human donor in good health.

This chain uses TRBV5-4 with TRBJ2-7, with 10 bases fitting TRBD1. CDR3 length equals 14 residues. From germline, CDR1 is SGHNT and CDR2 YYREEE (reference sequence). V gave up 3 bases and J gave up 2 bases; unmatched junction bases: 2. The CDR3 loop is CASSSGTGAYEQYF. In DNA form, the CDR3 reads TGTGCCAGCAGCTCCGGGACAGGGGCCTACGAGCAGTACTTC. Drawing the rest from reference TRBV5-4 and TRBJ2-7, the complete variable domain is ETGVTQSPTHLIKTRGQQVTLRCSSQSGHNTVSWYQQALGQGPQFIFQYYREEENGRGNFPPRFSGLQFPNYSSELNVNALELDDSALYLCASSSGTGAYEQYFGPGTRLTVT.

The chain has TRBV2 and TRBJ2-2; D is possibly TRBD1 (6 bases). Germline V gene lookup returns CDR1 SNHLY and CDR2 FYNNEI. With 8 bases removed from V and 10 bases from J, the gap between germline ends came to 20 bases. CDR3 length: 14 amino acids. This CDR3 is CASVGGGSEEELFF. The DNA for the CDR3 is TGTGCCAGCGTAGGGGGTGGGTCAGAAGAGGAGCTGTTTTTT.

This CDR3 is CASSWTGGGYTF. In DNA form, the CDR3 reads TGCGCCAGCAGCTGGACAGGGGGAGGCTACACCTTC. The V and J genes are TRBV5-1 and TRBJ1-2; 10 nucleotides align to TRBD1. CDR1 is SGHRS, CDR2 YFSETQ, per germline. After removal of 3 bases from V and 8 bases from J, the junction contained 1 base not matched to a gene. The CDR3 runs 12 residues.

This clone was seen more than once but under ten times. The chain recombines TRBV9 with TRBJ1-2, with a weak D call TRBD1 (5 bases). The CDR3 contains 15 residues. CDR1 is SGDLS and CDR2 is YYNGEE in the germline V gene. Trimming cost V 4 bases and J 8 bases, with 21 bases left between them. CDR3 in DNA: TGTGCCAGCAGCCAAAACCCTCAGGCGACAGCCGGCTACACCTTC. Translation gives CASSQNPQATAGYTF.

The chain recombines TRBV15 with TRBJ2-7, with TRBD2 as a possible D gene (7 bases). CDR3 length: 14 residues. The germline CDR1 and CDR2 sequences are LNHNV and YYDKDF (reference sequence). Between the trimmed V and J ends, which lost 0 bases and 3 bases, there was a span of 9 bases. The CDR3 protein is CATSREGGVYEQYF. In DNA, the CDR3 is TGTGCCACCAGCAGAGAAGGGGGGGTCTACGAGCAGTACTTC.

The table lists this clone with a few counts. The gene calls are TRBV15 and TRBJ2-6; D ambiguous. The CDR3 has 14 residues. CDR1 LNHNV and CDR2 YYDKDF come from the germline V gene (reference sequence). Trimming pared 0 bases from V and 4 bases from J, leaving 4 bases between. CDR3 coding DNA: TGTGCCACCAGCAGAGATCCGGGGGCCAACGTCCTGACTTTC. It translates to CATSRDPGANVLTF.

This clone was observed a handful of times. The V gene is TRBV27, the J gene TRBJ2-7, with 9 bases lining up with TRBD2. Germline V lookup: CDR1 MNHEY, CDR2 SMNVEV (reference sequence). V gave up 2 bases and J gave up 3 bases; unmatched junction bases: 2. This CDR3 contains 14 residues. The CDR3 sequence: CASSLAGGVYEQYF. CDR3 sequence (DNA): TGTGCCAGCAGTTTAGCGGGAGGGGTCTACGAGCAGTACTTC.

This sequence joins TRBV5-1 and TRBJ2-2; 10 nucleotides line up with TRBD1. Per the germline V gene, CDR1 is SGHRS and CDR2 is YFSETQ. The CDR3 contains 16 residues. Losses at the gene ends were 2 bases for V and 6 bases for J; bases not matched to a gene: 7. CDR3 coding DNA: TGCGCCAGCAGCTTCCGGGACAGGGGTTTCGCCGGGGAGCTGTTTTTT. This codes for CASSFRDRGFAGELFF.

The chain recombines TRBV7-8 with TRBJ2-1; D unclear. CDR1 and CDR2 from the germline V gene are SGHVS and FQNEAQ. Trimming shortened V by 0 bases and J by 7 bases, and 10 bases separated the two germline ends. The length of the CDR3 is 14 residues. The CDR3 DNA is TGTGCCAGCAGCTTAGCTCAGAGGTTGAATGAGCAGTTCTTC. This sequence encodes CASSLAQRLNEQFF.

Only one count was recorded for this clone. CDR3 residues: CASSIAPAGLNTEAFF. The CDR3 DNA is TGTGCCAGTAGTATAGCCCCGGCAGGATTGAACACTGAAGCTTTCTTT. The rearrangement links TRBV19 to TRBJ1-1; D is uncertain. Germline V CDR1 and CDR2: LNHDA, SQIVND (reference sequence). V lost 1 base and J lost 0, with 12 bases in between. This CDR3 is built from 16 residues.

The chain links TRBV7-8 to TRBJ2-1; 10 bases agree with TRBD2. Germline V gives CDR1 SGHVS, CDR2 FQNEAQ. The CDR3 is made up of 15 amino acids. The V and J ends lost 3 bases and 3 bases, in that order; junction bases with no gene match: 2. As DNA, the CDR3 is TGTGCCAGCAGCTTTGGACTAGCGGACTACAATGAGCAGTTCTTC. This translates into CASSFGLADYNEQFF.

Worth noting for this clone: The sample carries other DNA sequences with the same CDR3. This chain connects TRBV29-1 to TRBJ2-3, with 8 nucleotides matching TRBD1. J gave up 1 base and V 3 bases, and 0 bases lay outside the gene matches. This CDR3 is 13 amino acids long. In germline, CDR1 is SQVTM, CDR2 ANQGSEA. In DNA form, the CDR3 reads TGCAGCGTTGAGACAGGGGGCACAGATACGCAGTATTTT. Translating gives CSVETGGTDTQYF.

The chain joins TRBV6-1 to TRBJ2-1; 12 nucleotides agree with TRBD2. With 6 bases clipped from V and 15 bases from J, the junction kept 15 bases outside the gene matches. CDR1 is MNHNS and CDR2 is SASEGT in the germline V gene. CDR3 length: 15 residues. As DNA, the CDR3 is TGTGCCAGCAGGCTAGGGACTAGCGGGTATTTGAGTCCGTTCTTC. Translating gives CASRLGTSGYLSPFF.

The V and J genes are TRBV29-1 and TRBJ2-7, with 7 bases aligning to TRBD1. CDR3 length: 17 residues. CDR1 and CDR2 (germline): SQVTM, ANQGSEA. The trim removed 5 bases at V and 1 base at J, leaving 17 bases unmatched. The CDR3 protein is CSVSTRFRRQGSYEQYF. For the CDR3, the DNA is TGCAGCGTTAGTACCCGGTTCCGGCGACAGGGTTCCTACGAGCAGTACTTC.

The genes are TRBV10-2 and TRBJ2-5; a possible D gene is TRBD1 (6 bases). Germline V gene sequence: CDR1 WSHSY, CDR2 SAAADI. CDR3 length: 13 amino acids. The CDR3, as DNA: TGCGCTACAAAACAGGGTTGGCAAGAGACCCAGTACTTC. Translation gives CATKQGWQETQYF.

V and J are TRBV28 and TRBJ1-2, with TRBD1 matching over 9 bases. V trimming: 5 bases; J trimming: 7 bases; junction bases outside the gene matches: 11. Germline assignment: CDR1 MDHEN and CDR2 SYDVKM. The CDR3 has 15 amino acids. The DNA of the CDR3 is TGTGCCAGCAGTGACGAATCGACAGGGGGAAGTGGCTACACCTTC. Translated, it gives CASSDESTGGSGYTF.

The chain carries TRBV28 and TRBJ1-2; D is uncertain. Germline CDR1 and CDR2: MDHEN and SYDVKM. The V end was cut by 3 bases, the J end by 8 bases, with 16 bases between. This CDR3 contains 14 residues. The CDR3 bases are TGTGCCAGCAGTTTCAGTGAGGAAACTGACGGCTACACCTTC. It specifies CASSFSEETDGYTF.

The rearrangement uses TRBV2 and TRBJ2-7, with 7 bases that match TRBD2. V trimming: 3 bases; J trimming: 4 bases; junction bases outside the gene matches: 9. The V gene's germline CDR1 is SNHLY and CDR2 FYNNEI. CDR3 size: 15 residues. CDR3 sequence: CASSEISGTLYEQYF. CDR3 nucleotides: TGTGCCAGCAGTGAGATAAGCGGGACCCTTTACGAGCAGTACTTC.

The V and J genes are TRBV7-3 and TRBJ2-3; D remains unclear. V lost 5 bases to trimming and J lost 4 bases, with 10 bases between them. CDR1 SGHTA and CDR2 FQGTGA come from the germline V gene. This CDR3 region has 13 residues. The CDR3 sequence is CASSHGVADTQYF. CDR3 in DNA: TGTGCCAGCAGCCACGGAGTAGCAGATACGCAGTATTTT.

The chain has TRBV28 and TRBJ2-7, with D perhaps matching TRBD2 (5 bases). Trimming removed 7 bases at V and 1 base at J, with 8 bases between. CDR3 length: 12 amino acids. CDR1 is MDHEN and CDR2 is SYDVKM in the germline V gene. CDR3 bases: TGTGCCAGCAAGGACTCTTCCTACGAGCAGTACTTC. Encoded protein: CASKDSSYEQYF.